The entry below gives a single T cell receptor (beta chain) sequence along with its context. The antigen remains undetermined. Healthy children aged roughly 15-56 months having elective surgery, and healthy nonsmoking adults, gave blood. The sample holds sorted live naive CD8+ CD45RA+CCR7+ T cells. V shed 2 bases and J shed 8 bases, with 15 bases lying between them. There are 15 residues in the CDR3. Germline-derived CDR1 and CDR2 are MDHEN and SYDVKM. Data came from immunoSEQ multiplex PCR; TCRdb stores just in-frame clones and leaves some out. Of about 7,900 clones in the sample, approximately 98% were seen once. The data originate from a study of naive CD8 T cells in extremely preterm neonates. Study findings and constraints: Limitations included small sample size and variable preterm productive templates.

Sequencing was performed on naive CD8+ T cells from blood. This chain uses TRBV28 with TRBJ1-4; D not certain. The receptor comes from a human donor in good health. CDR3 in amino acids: CASSLPNNPQEKLFF. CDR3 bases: TGTGCCAGCAGTTTACCGAACAATCCCCAAGAAAAACTGTTTTTT. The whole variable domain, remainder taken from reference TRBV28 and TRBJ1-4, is DVKVTQSSRYLVKRTGEKVFLECVQDMDHENMFWYRQDPGLGLRLIYFSYDVKMKEKGDIPEGYSVSREKKERFSLILESASTNQTSMYLCASSLPNNPQEKLFFGSGTQLSVL.